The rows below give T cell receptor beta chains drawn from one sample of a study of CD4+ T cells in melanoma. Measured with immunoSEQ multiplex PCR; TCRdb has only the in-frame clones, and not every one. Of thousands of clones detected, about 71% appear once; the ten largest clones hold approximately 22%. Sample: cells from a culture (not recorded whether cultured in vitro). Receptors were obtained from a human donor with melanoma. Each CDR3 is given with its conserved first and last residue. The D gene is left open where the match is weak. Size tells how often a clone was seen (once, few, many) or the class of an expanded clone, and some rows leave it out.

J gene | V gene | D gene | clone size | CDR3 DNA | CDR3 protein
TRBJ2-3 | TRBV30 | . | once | TGTGCCTGGAGTGTTTCGGATACAGATACGCAGTATTTT | CAWSVSDTDTQYF
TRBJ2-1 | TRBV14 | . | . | TGTGCCAGCAGCCAAGATCTTAGCGGAAACCTCTACAATGAGCAGTTCTTC | CASSQDLSGNLYNEQFF
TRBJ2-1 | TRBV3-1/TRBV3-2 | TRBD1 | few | TGTGCCAGCAGCCCCTCGGGGACAGGGGGCTATGAGCAGTTCTTC | CASSPSGTGGYEQFF
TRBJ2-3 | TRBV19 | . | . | TGTGCCAGTAGTATACCTCCCAGGAGGGGGCTAGATACGCAGTATTTT | CASSIPPRRGLDTQYF
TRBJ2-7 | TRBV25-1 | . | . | TGTGCCAGTTCGAAAGGGGGTTACAACGAGCAGTACTTC | CASSKGGYNEQYF
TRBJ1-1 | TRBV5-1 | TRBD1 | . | TGCGCCAGCAGCGTTGGGACAGCGACTGAAGCTTTCTTT | CASSVGTATEAFF
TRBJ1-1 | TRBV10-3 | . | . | TGTGCCATCAGTGAGAAAGGGGGTTCTACTGAAGCTTTCTTT | CAISEKGGSTEAFF
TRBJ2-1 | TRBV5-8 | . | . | TGTGCCAGCAGCTTGGTGAGGGGTGGCTACAATGAGCAGTTCTTC | CASSLVRGGYNEQFF
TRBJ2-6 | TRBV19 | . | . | TGTGCCAGCACTCCACTGGGGGAAACTGGGGCCAACGTCCTGACTTTC | CASTPLGETGANVLTF
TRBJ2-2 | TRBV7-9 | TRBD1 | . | TGTGCCAGCAGACAAGGGACAGGGGCTTTTTCCGGGGAGCTGTTTTTT | CASRQGTGAFSGELFF
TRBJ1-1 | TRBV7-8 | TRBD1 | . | TGTGCCAGCAGCTCGGGACAGGGGGCAGGAAGAGCTTTCTTT | CASSSGQGAGRAFF
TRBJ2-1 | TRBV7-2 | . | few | TGTGCCAGCAGCTTTTCGGGGTCCTACAATGAGCAGTTCTTC | CASSFSGSYNEQFF
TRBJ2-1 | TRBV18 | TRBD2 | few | TGTGCCAGCTCACCACTATCTAGCGGGAACGGCAATGAGCAGTTCTTC | CASSPLSSGNGNEQFF
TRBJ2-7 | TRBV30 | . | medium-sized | TGTGCCTGGAGCGAGACTGCCTACGAGCAGTACTTC | CAWSETAYEQYF
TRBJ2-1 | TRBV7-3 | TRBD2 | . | TGTGCCAGGCCACGGCGGGCGGGGGGGCCCCAGAATGAGCAGTTCTTC | CARPRRAGGPQNEQFF
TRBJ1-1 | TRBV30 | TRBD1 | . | TGTGCCTGGAATCGACAGGGGGTTGAAGCTTTCTTT | CAWNRQGVEAFF
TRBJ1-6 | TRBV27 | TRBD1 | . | TGTGCCAGCAGGAAAAAAGGGACAGAGCCGTATTCACCCCTCCACTTT | CASRKKGTEPYSPLHF
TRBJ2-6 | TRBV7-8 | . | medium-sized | TGTGCCAGCAGCTACAGGGTCATTGTCTCTGGGGCCAACGTCCTGACTTTC | CASSYRVIVSGANVLTF
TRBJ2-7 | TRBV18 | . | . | TGTGCCAGCTCACCACTTAGTGCTGAGCAGTACTTC | CASSPLSAEQYF
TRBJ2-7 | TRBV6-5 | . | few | TGTGCCAGCAGTTACATCAGTCCGCGGGGCTACGAGCAGTACTTC | CASSYISPRGYEQYF
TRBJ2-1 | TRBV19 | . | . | TGTGCCAGTAGTATAGCCCCTTCTAACTATGAGCAGTTCTTC | CASSIAPSNYEQFF
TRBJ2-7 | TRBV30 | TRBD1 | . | TGTGCCTGGATAGGTACAGGGGCCTACGAGCAGTACTTC | CAWIGTGAYEQYF
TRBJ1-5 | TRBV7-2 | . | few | TGTGCCAGCAGCTTCCATTCAGGGACTACTCAGCCCCAGCATTTT | CASSFHSGTTQPQHF
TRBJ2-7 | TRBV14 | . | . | TGTGCCAGCAGGCCAGCAGGTCAACAGGGCCTCTCCTACGAGCAGTACTTC | CASRPAGQQGLSYEQYF
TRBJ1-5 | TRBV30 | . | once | TGTGCCTGGAGCCCCAGTAACAATCAGCCCCAGCATTTT | CAWSPSNNQPQHF
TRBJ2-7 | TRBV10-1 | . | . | TGCGCCAGCAGTGAGTCGGCCAGGGGAGACGAGCAGTACTTC | CASSESARGDEQYF
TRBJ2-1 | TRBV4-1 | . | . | TGCGCCAGCAGCCAAGATTACGACACTGGCAATGAGCAGTTCTTC | CASSQDYDTGNEQFF
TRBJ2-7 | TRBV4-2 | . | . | TGTGCCAGCAGCCCTCCAGGTTCCTACGAGCAGTACTTC | CASSPPGSYEQYF
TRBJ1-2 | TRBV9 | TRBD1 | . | TGTGCCAGCAGCGGATACCGGGACAGACGAAACTATGGCTACACCTTC | CASSGYRDRRNYGYTF
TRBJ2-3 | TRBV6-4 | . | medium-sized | TGTGCCAGCAGTGACTGGCCAGGGAGCACAGATACGCAGTATTTT | CASSDWPGSTDTQYF
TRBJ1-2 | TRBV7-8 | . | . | TGTGCCAGCAGCTACGGTGGGGGCGGCTATGGCTACACCTTC | CASSYGGGGYGYTF
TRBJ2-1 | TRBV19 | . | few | TGTGCCACCCTAACAGGAATCAATGAGCAGTTCTTC | CATLTGINEQFF
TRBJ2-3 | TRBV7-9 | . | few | TGTGCCAGCAGCTCCCAACTAGCAGATACGCAGTATTTT | CASSSQLADTQYF
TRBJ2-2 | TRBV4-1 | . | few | TGCGCCAGCAGCCACCCTGACAGGTCGAGGGGCGGGGAGCTGTTTTTT | CASSHPDRSRGGELFF
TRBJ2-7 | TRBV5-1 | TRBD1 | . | TGCGCCAGCAGCTTCGGGACAGGGGGCTACGAGCAGTACTTC | CASSFGTGGYEQYF
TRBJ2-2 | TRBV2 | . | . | TGTGCCAGCCGAAGGACCGGGGAGCTGTTTTTT | CASRRTGELFF
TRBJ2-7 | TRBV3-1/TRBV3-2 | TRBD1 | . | TGTGCCAGCAGCGCGCCACAGGGGGCGGACGAGCAGTACTTC | CASSAPQGADEQYF
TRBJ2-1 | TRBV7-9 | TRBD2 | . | TGTGCCAGCAGCAGGGGGGAGACTAGCGGGGGGCTCAATGAGCAGTTCTTC | CASSRGETSGGLNEQFF
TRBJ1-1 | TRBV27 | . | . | TGTGCCAGCATGAGACACATGAACACTGAAGCTTTCTTT | CASMRHMNTEAFF
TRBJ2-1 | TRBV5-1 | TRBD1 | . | TGCGCCAGCAGCATCACTGCCTTCGGGACAGGGAGCTCCTACAATGAGCAGTTCTTC | CASSITAFGTGSSYNEQFF
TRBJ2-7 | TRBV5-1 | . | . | TGCGCCAGCACAGGGGAGGGCCCCTACGAGCAGTACTTC | CASTGEGPYEQYF
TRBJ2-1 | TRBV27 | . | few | TGTGCCAGCAGAGTGTACAATGAGCAGTTCTTC | CASRVYNEQFF
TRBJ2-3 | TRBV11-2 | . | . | TGTGCCAGCAGCAAAAGGCTAGATACGCAGTATTTT | CASSKRLDTQYF
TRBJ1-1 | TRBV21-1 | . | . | TGTGCCAGCAGCAAAGCGCTTACGTCGGGGGCCGTGTGGCCTGAAGCTTTCTTT | CASSKALTSGAVWPEAFF
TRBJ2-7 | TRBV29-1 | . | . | TGCAGCGTTGAATCAGAATTCTCCTACGAGCAGTACTTC | CSVESEFSYEQYF
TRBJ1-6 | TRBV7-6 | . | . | TGTGCCAGCAGCTTAGCGCGGGACATCTCCTATAATTCACCCCTCCACTTT | CASSLARDISYNSPLHF
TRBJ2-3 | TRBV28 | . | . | TGTGCCAGCAGTTCTAACCCGGGGGGCACAGATACGCAGTATTTT | CASSSNPGGTDTQYF
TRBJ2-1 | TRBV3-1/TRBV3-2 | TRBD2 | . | TGTGCCAGCAGCCAAGATCGTCTAGCGGCCTACAATGAGCAGTTCTTC | CASSQDRLAAYNEQFF
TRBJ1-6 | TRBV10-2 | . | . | TGCGCCAGCAGTGGACAGCAGGGAAGCTCCTATAATTCACCCCTCCACTTT | CASSGQQGSSYNSPLHF
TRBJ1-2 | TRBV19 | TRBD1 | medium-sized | TGTGCCAGTAGTACACCGGGGACAGCCTACGGTCACGGCTACACCTTC | CASSTPGTAYGHGYTF
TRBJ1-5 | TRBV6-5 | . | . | TGTGCCAGCAGGCCCCTGACAGTACGCAATCAGCCCCAGCATTTT | CASRPLTVRNQPQHF
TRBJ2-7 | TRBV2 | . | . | TGTGCCAGTAAACTGGACGGAACCGGTAGCGAGCAGTACTTC | CASKLDGTGSEQYF
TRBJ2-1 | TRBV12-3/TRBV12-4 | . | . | TGTGCCAGCAGTTTAGCCCTCAATGAGCAGTTCTTC | CASSLALNEQFF
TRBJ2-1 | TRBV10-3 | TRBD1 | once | TGTGCCATCAGGGCTACAGGGGGTTTAGGCTACAATGAGCAGTTCTTC | CAIRATGGLGYNEQFF
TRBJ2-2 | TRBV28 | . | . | TGTGCCAGCAGAATAAACCCCCGACGGTCGGGGACCGGGGAGCTGTTTTTT | CASRINPRRSGTGELFF